One and the same sample provided the 22 T cell receptor beta chains below, sequenced in a study of human T cells and chemical hapten exposure (TCRdb year 2021). Unfractionated whole blood was collected in Tempus Blood RNA tubes, and total RNA was extracted from that blood. The library relied on 5' RACE. TCRdb records Illumina MiSeq as the sequencer. TCRdb redid the processing of the public reads, applying fastp at Q25 and MiXCR, and retained in-frame beta chains. Entries are consolidated by CDR3 protein sequence, retaining the most common genes and DNA. The table for this sample lists fewer than 150,000 distinct CDR3 sequences; roughly 18% of them were counted only once. The ten largest clonotypes hold approximately 3% of the sample. Receptors were obtained from a human donor in good health.

This clonotype was detected a few times. This rearrangement joins TRBV6-5 to TRBJ2-2; either TRBD1 or TRBD2 may fit D (5 bases each). V was trimmed by 6 bases and J by 4 bases, leaving 12 bases between them. The CDR3 runs to 14 residues. CDR1 and CDR2 from the germline V gene are MNHEY and SVGAGI. The CDR3 reads CASRGVGATGELFF. In DNA, the CDR3 is TGTGCCAGCAGGGGGGTAGGGGCCACCGGGGAGCTGTTTTTT.

The chain uses TRBV12-3 or TRBV12-4 and TRBJ1-2; TRBD1 matches at 9 bases. Trimming took 3 bases from V and 6 from J; bases not matched to a gene: 2. The CDR3 spans 13 residues. The chain's CDR3 is CASSFNRGHGYTF. CDR3 nucleotides: TGTGCCAGCAGTTTTAACAGGGGGCATGGCTACACCTTC.

The table lists this clonotype with a few counts. The rearrangement uses TRBV5-5 and TRBJ1-2, with a possible D match to TRBD1 (6 bases). The CDR3 extends over 17 amino acids. Looked up from germline, CDR1 is SGHKS and CDR2 is YYEKEE (reference sequence). V was pared by 1 base and J by 1 base, with 17 bases between. CDR3 sequence: CASSLSVPGRGNYGYTF. The DNA for the CDR3 is TGTGCCAGCAGCTTGTCCGTCCCGGGCAGGGGTAACTATGGCTACACCTTC.

The rearrangement links TRBV29-1 to TRBJ2-1; D tentatively reads TRBD1 or TRBD2 (5 bases each). The CDR3 consists of 14 residues. Germline assignment: CDR1 SQVTM and CDR2 ANQGSEA. V lost 1 base to trimming and J lost 0 bases, with 7 bases between them. CDR3 nucleotide sequence: TGCAGCGTTGAAGGGGGGAGCTCCTACAATGAGCAGTTCTTC. Residues: CSVEGGSSYNEQFF.

The chain has TRBV7-9 and TRBJ2-7, with D uncertain. Looked up from germline, CDR1 is SEHNR and CDR2 is FQNEAQ (reference sequence). With 2 bases removed from V and 5 bases from J, the gap between germline ends came to 16 bases. The CDR3 covers 15 residues. The DNA for the CDR3 is TGTGCCAGCAGCTTACGACGGTTTGGAACGGACGAGCAGTACTTC. Amino acid sequence: CASSLRRFGTDEQYF.

The chain has TRBV19 and TRBJ2-7; D unclear. The CDR3 has 13 residues. Germline assignment: CDR1 LNHDA and CDR2 SQIVND (reference sequence). V was clipped by 9 bases and J by 2 bases, with 14 bases between them. The CDR3: CASSHGPPYEQYF. Here the CDR3 DNA reads TGTGCCAGCTCACACGGACCCCCCTACGAGCAGTACTTC.

This clonotype occurred a few times. This chain connects TRBV28 to TRBJ2-7, with D tentatively TRBD1 or TRBD2 (6 bases each). The CDR3 contains 13 residues. Germline assignment: CDR1 MDHEN and CDR2 SYDVKM. Trimming took 11 bases from V and 9 from J, leaving 23 bases between them. The CDR3 DNA is TGTGCCGGGGCTGGGGGCACAAGGGGGGTGCAGTACTTC. Its protein is CAGAGGTRGVQYF.

There are a few counts of this clonotype. The rearrangement links TRBV28 to TRBJ2-7, with D uncertain. V was shortened by 5 bases and J by 2 bases, with 10 bases between the two germline ends. The germline V gene encodes CDR1 MDHEN and CDR2 SYDVKM. The CDR3 sequence is 13 residues long. The CDR3 nucleotides are TGTGCCAGCAGTCCCCCGGGCGCCTACGAGCAGTACTTC. Translated: CASSPPGAYEQYF.

The sample holds many counts of this clonotype. The gene calls are TRBV3-1 and TRBJ1-6; no definite D call. The V end lost 1 base, the J end lost 11 bases, and 9 bases lay between the germline ends. Germline values: CDR1 LGHDT, CDR2 YNNKEL (reference sequence). The CDR3 is 13 amino acids. For the CDR3, the DNA is TGTGCCAGCAGCCAAGCGCAGGCTGCACCCCTCCACTTT. Translated: CASSQAQAAPLHF.

The chain links TRBV19 to TRBJ2-2, with 8 positions matching TRBD1. Trimming at V came to 2 bases and at J to 0 bases, leaving 5 bases not matched to a gene. Germline V lookup: CDR1 LNHDA, CDR2 SQIVND (reference sequence). CDR3 size: 17 residues. The CDR3 loop is CASSILRTGTNTGELFF. As DNA, the CDR3 is TGTGCCAGTAGTATACTGAGGACAGGGACGAACACCGGGGAGCTGTTTTTT.

This chain links TRBV6-6 with TRBJ1-1; D uncertain. From germline, CDR1 is MNHNY and CDR2 SVGAGI (reference sequence). V was shortened by 2 bases and J by 0 bases, with 10 bases between the two germline ends. The CDR3 is 15 amino acids. The CDR3 sequence is CASSYELWVNTEAFF. The CDR3 DNA reads as TGTGCCAGCAGTTACGAGCTGTGGGTGAACACTGAAGCTTTCTTT.

The V and J genes are TRBV6-2 or TRBV6-3 and TRBJ1-5; 9 bases line up with TRBD1. CDR1 is MNHEY, CDR2 SVGEGT, per germline. The CDR3 runs 15 residues. The J segment lost 6 bases and the V segment lost 6 bases, leaving 9 bases of the junction unmatched. CDR3 nucleotides: TGTGCCAGCAGCAACAGGGGGCAAGGGAGTCAGCCCCAGCATTTT. This encodes CASSNRGQGSQPQHF.

The J gene is TRBJ2-1, the V gene TRBV4-2, with D tentatively TRBD2 (6 bases). This CDR3 contains 16 residues. V was pared by 0 bases and J by 0 bases, with 9 bases between. Germline CDR1 LGHNA, CDR2 YNFKEQ. In nucleotides, the CDR3 is TGTGCCAGCAGCCAAGAATTAGCGGCCTCCTACAATGAGCAGTTCTTC. Protein sequence: CASSQELAASYNEQFF.

The V and J genes are TRBV3-1 and TRBJ1-5; D gene ambiguous. The CDR3 has 14 amino acids. Germline lookup yields CDR1 LGHDT and CDR2 YNNKEL (reference sequence). Trimming stripped 4 bases from V and 0 bases from J, with 7 bases between. The CDR3 DNA is TGTGCCAGCAGCCTGACGGATAGCAATCAGCCCCAGCATTTT. Translation gives CASSLTDSNQPQHF.

The sample holds a few counts of this clonotype. The chain has TRBV29-1 and TRBJ1-2; D unclear. The length of the CDR3 is 12 residues. V dropped 1 base and J dropped 3 bases, with 6 bases sitting between them. CDR1 is SQVTM and CDR2 is ANQGSEA in the germline V gene. In DNA form, the CDR3 reads TGCAGCGTTGAAGCGACGGACTATGGCTACACCTTC. Translating gives CSVEATDYGYTF. The full variable domain, its missing parts supplied by reference TRBV29-1 and TRBJ1-2, is SAVISQKPSRDICQRGTSLTIQCQVDSQVTMMFWYRQQPGQSLTLIATANQGSEATYESGFVIDKFPISRPNLTFSTLTVSNMSPEDSSIYLCSVEATDYGYTFGSGTRLTVV.

This clonotype was seen more than once but under ten times. This chain links TRBV7-9 with TRBJ1-1; tentative D call: TRBD1 (5 bases). Germline-derived CDR1 and CDR2 are SEHNR and FQNEAQ (reference sequence). CDR3 length: 14 amino acids. V dropped 3 bases and J dropped 3 bases, with 11 bases sitting between them. The CDR3 spells CASSFQGKDTEAFF. The CDR3 nucleotides read TGTGCCAGCAGCTTCCAGGGAAAGGACACTGAAGCTTTCTTT. Full variable domain (missing parts from reference TRBV7-9 and TRBJ1-1): DTGVSQNPRHKITKRGQNVTFRCDPISEHNRLYWYRQTLGQGPEFLTYFQNEAQLEKSRLLSDRFSAERPKGSFSTLEIQRTEQGDSAMYLCASSFQGKDTEAFFGQGTRLTVV.

The genes are TRBV12-3 or TRBV12-4 and TRBJ2-2; D is unresolved. Trimming removed 3 bases from V and 4 bases from J, with 9 bases in between. The CDR3 has 14 residues. CDR3 bases: TGTGCCAGCAGTTTCCGGGTCCTCACCGGGGAGCTGTTTTTT. This gives the protein CASSFRVLTGELFF.

This clonotype appeared a few times. The rearrangement uses TRBV28 and TRBJ1-1, with D hard to call. V dropped 6 bases and J dropped 2 bases, with 4 bases sitting between them. Germline V gives CDR1 MDHEN, CDR2 SYDVKM. This CDR3 region has 11 residues. The CDR3 DNA reads as TGTGCCAGCAGAACAAACACTGAAGCTTTCTTT. As protein: CASRTNTEAFF.

V gene TRBV10-3 combines with J gene TRBJ1-3, with 8 nucleotides matching TRBD1. From germline, CDR1 is ENHRY and CDR2 SYGVKD. After removal of 3 bases from V and 4 bases from J, the junction contained 8 bases not matched to a gene. The length of the CDR3 is 16 residues. The CDR3 region has the DNA TGTGCCATCAGTGATGGGACAGGACTAGGAGGAAACACCATATATTTT. Translated: CAISDGTGLGGNTIYF.

This clonotype has more than one count but fewer than ten. This chain connects TRBV2 to TRBJ2-3, with a tentative D call TRBD1 (5 bases). Germline lookup yields CDR1 SNHLY and CDR2 FYNNEI. The CDR3 spans 12 residues. The ends were cut back, 1 base at V and 8 bases at J, with 7 bases in the middle. The chain's CDR3 is CASSEGGGTQYF. DNA for the CDR3: TGTGCCAGCAGTGAAGGGGGCGGTACGCAGTATTTT.

This clonotype has a handful of counts. The rearrangement links TRBV12-3 or TRBV12-4 to TRBJ2-3; D is unclear. V gave up 8 bases and J gave up 7 bases, with 13 bases separating them. The CDR3 loop spans 12 amino acids. CDR3 nucleotides: TGTGCCAGCTACAACCCGCCCCATACGCAGTATTTT. Its protein product is CASYNPPHTQYF.

The V gene is TRBV12-3 or TRBV12-4, the J gene TRBJ2-1; 8 nucleotides line up with TRBD2. Losses at the gene ends were 6 bases for V and 0 bases for J; bases not matched to a gene: 4. The CDR3 is made up of 15 amino acids. The CDR3 here is CASRTGTSSYNEQFF. The CDR3 nucleotides read TGTGCCAGCAGGACCGGGACTAGCTCCTACAATGAGCAGTTCTTC.